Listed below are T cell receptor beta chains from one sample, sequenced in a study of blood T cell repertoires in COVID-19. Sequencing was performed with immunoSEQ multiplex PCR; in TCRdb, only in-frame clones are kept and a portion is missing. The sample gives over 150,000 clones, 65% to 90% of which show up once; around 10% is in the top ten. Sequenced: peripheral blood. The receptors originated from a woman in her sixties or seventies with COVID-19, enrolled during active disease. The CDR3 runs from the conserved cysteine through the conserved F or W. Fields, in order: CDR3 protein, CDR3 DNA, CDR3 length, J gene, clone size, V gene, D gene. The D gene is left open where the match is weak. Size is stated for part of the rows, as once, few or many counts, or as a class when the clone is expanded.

CASSAFGNTEAFF | TGTGCCAGTAGTGCTTTCGGGAACACTGAAGCTTTCTTT | 13 | TRBJ1-1 | NA | TRBV19 | NA
CASSRLQGGTEAFF | TGCGCCAGCAGCCGCCTACAGGGAGGGACTGAAGCTTTCTTT | 14 | TRBJ1-1 | NA | TRBV5-1 | NA
CASSLAGWTEAFF | TGTGCCAGCAGCTTAGCAGGGTGGACTGAAGCTTTCTTT | 13 | TRBJ1-1 | NA | TRBV11-2 | NA
CSVWTGKTDTQYF | TGCAGCGTATGGACAGGGAAGACAGATACGCAGTATTTT | 13 | TRBJ2-3 | NA | TRBV29-1 | TRBD1
CASSDSLAGDHNEQFF | TGTGCCAGCAGTGACTCTTTAGCGGGAGACCACAATGAGCAGTTCTTC | 16 | TRBJ2-1 | NA | TRBV6-4 | TRBD2
CASSHEQGKFGNQPQHF | TGCGCCAGCAGCCATGAACAGGGGAAATTTGGCAATCAGCCCCAGCATTTT | 17 | TRBJ1-5 | NA | TRBV4-1 | TRBD1
CASSRDRGLSDTQYF | TGCGCCAGCAGCAGAGACAGGGGGTTATCAGATACGCAGTATTTT | 15 | TRBJ2-3 | NA | TRBV5-1 | TRBD1
CAWRKAGGADTQYF | TGTGCCTGGAGAAAGGCGGGGGGGGCAGATACGCAGTATTTT | 14 | TRBJ2-3 | NA | TRBV30 | TRBD2
CASSVGDSQETQYF | TGTGCCAGCAGCGTAGGGGACAGCCAAGAGACCCAGTACTTC | 14 | TRBJ2-5 | NA | TRBV9 | TRBD1
CASSPGTSDYNEQFF | TGTGCCAGCAGCCCTGGGACTAGCGATTACAATGAGCAGTTCTTC | 15 | TRBJ2-1 | NA | TRBV9 | TRBD2
CASSVGTGVDYGYTF | TGTGCCAGCAGCGTAGGTACAGGGGTTGACTATGGCTACACCTTC | 15 | TRBJ1-2 | NA | TRBV9 | TRBD1
CASSFTDYGYTF | TGTGCCAGCAGTTTCACAGACTATGGCTACACCTTC | 12 | TRBJ1-2 | NA | TRBV6-1 | NA
CASSRTKGEETQYF | TGTGCCAGCTCACGGACTAAAGGGGAAGAGACCCAGTACTTC | 14 | TRBJ2-5 | NA | TRBV18 | NA
CASSLGVGGVSGNTIYF | TGTGCCAGCAGCTTGGGGGTTGGCGGAGTCTCTGGAAACACCATATATTTT | 17 | TRBJ1-3 | once | TRBV5-8 | NA
CASSFPTSTGELFF | TGCGCCAGCAGCTTCCCGACTAGCACCGGGGAGCTGTTTTTT | 14 | TRBJ2-2 | NA | TRBV5-1 | NA
CASSLTSGSDEQFF | TGCGCCAGCAGCTTGACTAGCGGGAGCGATGAGCAGTTCTTC | 14 | TRBJ2-1 | NA | TRBV5-1 | TRBD2
CASSGAGFTGELFF | TGTGCCAGCAGCGGAGCAGGTTTCACCGGGGAGCTGTTTTTT | 14 | TRBJ2-2 | NA | TRBV9 | NA
CASSLGGGRSSYNEQFF | TGCGCCAGCAGCTTGGGAGGGGGCCGGAGCTCCTACAATGAGCAGTTCTTC | 17 | TRBJ2-1 | once | TRBV5-1 | TRBD1
CAWSRSDRGLLGQPQHF | TGTGCCTGGAGCAGATCAGACAGGGGGCTCCTGGGTCAGCCCCAGCATTTT | 17 | TRBJ1-5 | NA | TRBV30 | TRBD1
CASRAGWVPPEAFF | TGCGCCAGCAGAGCAGGGTGGGTCCCGCCTGAAGCTTTCTTT | 14 | TRBJ1-1 | NA | TRBV10-2 | NA
CASRLLSTAANTGELFF | TGTGCCAGCAGATTATTATCGACAGCCGCGAACACCGGGGAGCTGTTTTTT | 17 | TRBJ2-2 | NA | TRBV27 | NA
CASSLRVQVDTQYF | TGTGCCAGCAGCCTCAGGGTCCAGGTAGATACGCAGTATTTT | 14 | TRBJ2-3 | few | TRBV7-9 | NA
CATTSVSSYNEQFF | TGTGCCACGACTAGCGTCAGCTCCTACAATGAGCAGTTCTTC | 14 | TRBJ2-1 | NA | TRBV19 | TRBD2
CASSLERGPIGYTF | TGTGCCAGCAGCCTAGAGCGGGGGCCGATTGGCTACACCTTC | 14 | TRBJ1-2 | NA | TRBV7-2 | NA
CASSLVQGSRNQPQHF | TGTGCCAGCAGCTTAGTTCAGGGGAGCAGAAATCAGCCCCAGCATTTT | 16 | TRBJ1-5 | NA | TRBV7-8 | NA
CASSRTSVNRYNEQFF | TGTGCCAGCAGTCGGACTAGCGTAAACCGCTACAATGAGCAGTTCTTC | 16 | TRBJ2-1 | NA | TRBV7-2 | TRBD2
CSASFTRVASGNTIYF | TGCAGTGCTAGTTTCACCCGGGTTGCCTCTGGAAACACCATATATTTT | 16 | TRBJ1-3 | NA | TRBV20-1 | NA
CASRAGGLYEQYF | TGTGCCAGCCGGGCGGGAGGCCTCTACGAGCAGTACTTC | 13 | TRBJ2-7 | few | TRBV27 | TRBD2
CASSTSGTKSPLHF | TGTGCCAGTAGTACTTCCGGGACAAAATCACCCCTCCACTTT | 14 | TRBJ1-6 | NA | TRBV19 | NA
CASRFSGTNQPQHF | TGTGCCAGCAGATTCTCCGGGACTAATCAGCCCCAGCATTTT | 14 | TRBJ1-5 | few | TRBV6-5 | NA
CASSIETAPGRGVEKLFF | TGTGCCAGTAGTATAGAGACCGCTCCGGGTCGTGGAGTCGAAAAACTGTTTTTT | 18 | TRBJ1-4 | few | TRBV19 | NA
CASSPLRGGTEAFF | TGTGCCAGCTCACCCCTCAGGGGCGGCACTGAAGCTTTCTTT | 14 | TRBJ1-1 | NA | TRBV18 | NA
CASSPRTEETQYF | TGTGCCAGCAGCCCTCGGACAGAGGAGACCCAGTACTTC | 13 | TRBJ2-5 | NA | TRBV5-4 | NA
CASSPDSSDAFF | TGTGCCAGCAGCCCCGACAGCTCTGACGCTTTCTTT | 12 | TRBJ1-1 | NA | TRBV7-9 | NA
CASSEGTGGNYGYTF | TGTGCCAGCAGCGAGGGGACAGGGGGTAACTATGGCTACACCTTC | 15 | TRBJ1-2 | NA | TRBV5-6 | TRBD1
CASTPGSTTNSPLHF | TGTGCCAGCACCCCGGGATCCACTACTAATTCACCCCTCCACTTT | 15 | TRBJ1-6 | NA | TRBV6-5 | NA
CASSETRETQYF | TGTGCCAGCAGTGAAACCAGAGAGACCCAGTACTTC | 12 | TRBJ2-5 | NA | TRBV6-1 | NA
CATSIPRSNQPQHF | TGTGCCACCAGCATCCCCCGGAGCAATCAGCCCCAGCATTTT | 14 | TRBJ1-5 | NA | TRBV15 | NA
CASSLSGLDGYTF | TGCGCCAGCAGCTTGTCAGGGTTGGATGGCTACACCTTC | 13 | TRBJ1-2 | NA | TRBV5-1 | NA
CASSSYRVSKNIQYF | TGTGCCAGTAGTTCGTACAGGGTTTCCAAAAACATTCAGTACTTC | 15 | TRBJ2-4 | NA | TRBV19 | NA
CASSPRQNNEKLFF | TGTGCCAGCTCACCGCGGCAGAATAATGAAAAACTGTTTTTT | 14 | TRBJ1-4 | NA | TRBV18 | NA